One sample yielded the 29 T cell receptor beta chains listed below, sequenced in a study of OX40 agonist ivuxolimab in advanced cancers. TCRdb's copy holds only in-frame clones and misses some; the assay was immunoSEQ multiplex PCR. This sample carries 60,000 to 75,000 clones, roughly 83% of them seen once, and the ten largest clones take 7.5% to 9%. This specimen was CD4+ or CD8+ T cells sorted from blood, taken in a trial of the OX40 agonist ivuxolimab. These TCRs come from an adult with an advanced solid tumor such as melanoma, head and neck, liver or kidney cancer.

The chain has TRBV28 and TRBJ1-5; D remains ambiguous. Germline CDR1 and CDR2: MDHEN and SYDVKM. V lost 3 bases, J lost 3 bases, and 15 bases lay in between. The CDR3 consists of 16 residues. The CDR3 loop is CASSFAEALLNQPQHF. In DNA form, the CDR3 reads TGTGCCAGCAGTTTTGCAGAGGCCTTACTCAATCAGCCCCAGCATTTT.

Written as DNA, the CDR3 is TGTGCCAGCTCACCACGGGGACAGGGAAGCACGAACACCGGGGAGCTGTTTTTT. It codes for CASSPRGQGSTNTGELFF. This chain connects TRBV18 to TRBJ2-2; 9 nucleotides line up with TRBD1. The CDR3 is 18 amino acids. Trimming cost V 1 base and J 0 bases; bases outside gene matches: 6. The V gene's germline CDR1 is KGHSH and CDR2 LQKENI. Looking up the rest from reference TRBV18 and TRBJ2-2 gives the full variable domain: NAGVMQNPRHLVRRRGQEARLRCSPMKGHSHVYWYRQLPEEGLKFMVYLQKENIIDESGMPKERFSAEFPKEGPSILRIQQVVRGDSAAYFCASSPRGQGSTNTGELFFGEGSRLTVL.

The chain recombines TRBV9 with TRBJ2-7; 7 bases fit TRBD1. Germline loops: CDR1 SGDLS, CDR2 YYNGEE. The CDR3 has 14 amino acids. The V segment lost 2 bases and the J segment 1 base; nucleotides outside the gene matches: 3. This CDR3 is CASSVGTASYEQYF. CDR3 in DNA: TGTGCCAGCAGCGTCGGGACAGCTTCCTACGAGCAGTACTTC.

The chain carries TRBV4-1 and TRBJ2-7, with 7 bases fitting TRBD1. Trimming removed 4 bases from V and 5 bases from J; junction bases left unmatched: 14. This CDR3 comprises 16 residues. Per the germline V gene, CDR1 is MGHRA and CDR2 is YSYEKL. CDR3 sequence reads: CASSLQGDARLNEQYF. The CDR3 bases are TGCGCCAGCAGCCTCCAGGGGGACGCTCGTTTGAACGAGCAGTACTTC.

V usage is TRBV13 and J usage is TRBJ2-5; 10 nucleotides match TRBD2. CDR3 size: 16 residues. Germline CDR1 and CDR2: PRHDT and FYEKMQ (reference sequence). V shed 2 bases, J shed 5 bases, and the junction held 8 bases outside the gene matches. CDR3 DNA sequence: TGTGCCAGCAGCTTACGCGGGACTAGCGTCTCGGAGACCCAGTACTTC. Translation: CASSLRGTSVSETQYF.

The chain uses TRBV7-9 and TRBJ1-5; no definite D call. There are 15 residues in the CDR3. V lost 1 base and J lost 1, with 8 bases in between. Germline CDR1 is SEHNR and CDR2 is FQNEAQ (reference sequence). CDR3 residues: CASSLDSGSNQPQHF. Here the CDR3 DNA reads TGTGCCAGCAGCTTAGATTCTGGAAGCAATCAGCCCCAGCATTTT.

This chain connects TRBV18 to TRBJ2-5, with D perhaps TRBD2 (5 bases). Germline lookup yields CDR1 KGHSH and CDR2 LQKENI. V lost 6 bases and J lost 5, with 13 bases in between. This CDR3 is built from 13 residues. This chain's CDR3 is CASSRDGVETQYF. DNA of the CDR3: TGTGCCAGCTCTCGAGACGGGGTCGAGACCCAGTACTTC.

Of note for this clone: Its ends do not fully match the called genes, so a read error is possible. The V and J genes are TRBV7-9 and TRBJ2-7, with 9 bases identical to TRBD2. This CDR3 region has 14 residues. Germline CDR1 SEHNR, CDR2 FQNEAQ (reference sequence). The CDR3 loop is CASSLAGPSYEQYF. Here the CDR3 DNA reads TGTGCCAGCAGCCTAGCGGGACCCTCCTACGAGCAGTACTTC.

The chain is built from TRBV11-3 and TRBJ2-1; 9 positions match TRBD2. V was pared by 4 bases and J by 9 bases, with 10 bases of the junction left unmatched. The CDR3 has 15 amino acids. CDR1 and CDR2 from the germline V gene are SGHNT and YENEEA. The CDR3 loop is CASSSLAGSSSEQFF. CDR3 sequence (DNA): TGTGCCAGCAGCTCGCTAGCGGGAAGCAGTAGTGAGCAGTTCTTC.

The chain recombines TRBV12-5 with TRBJ2-6, with 7 bases lining up with TRBD1. The V gene end was trimmed by 1 base and the J gene end by 2 bases; junction bases not matched to a gene: 5. Germline CDR1 LGHNT, CDR2 FRNRAP. The CDR3 totals 17 residues. The CDR3: CASGLGDTGAGANVLTF. CDR3 DNA: TGTGCTAGTGGTTTGGGGGACACAGGGGCTGGGGCCAACGTCCTGACTTTC.

The chain combines TRBV19 with TRBJ1-2; tentatively, D is TRBD1 (5 bases). The CDR3 totals 15 residues. Looked up from germline, CDR1 is LNHDA and CDR2 is SQIVND (reference sequence). V was clipped by 7 bases and J by 1 base, with 16 bases between them. CDR3 nucleotide sequence: TGTGCCAGTAAACACTCAGGGCGCCTTAACTATGGCTACACCTTC. Amino acids: CASKHSGRLNYGYTF.

The chain is built from TRBV18 and TRBJ1-1; D remains ambiguous. The germline V and J ends were trimmed by 3 bases and 7 bases, with 18 bases remaining between them. The germline gives CDR1 KGHSH, CDR2 LQKENI. The CDR3 sequence is 15 residues long. The CDR3 region is CASSPPGSRQHEAFF. The DNA for the CDR3 is TGTGCCAGCTCACCCCCCGGTAGTCGGCAGCATGAAGCTTTCTTT. Full variable domain (missing parts from reference TRBV18 and TRBJ1-1): NAGVMQNPRHLVRRRGQEARLRCSPMKGHSHVYWYRQLPEEGLKFMVYLQKENIIDESGMPKERFSAEFPKEGPSILRIQQVVRGDSAAYFCASSPPGSRQHEAFFGQGTRLTVV.

This clone was observed a few times. The rearrangement joins TRBV5-1 to TRBJ2-3; D is uncertain. CDR1 and CDR2 from the germline V gene are SGHRS and YFSETQ. The V end lost 3 bases, the J end lost 6 bases, and 5 bases lay between the germline ends. The CDR3 covers 11 residues. This CDR3 is CASSSGDTQYF. CDR3 DNA sequence: TGCGCCAGCAGCTCTGGGGATACGCAGTATTTT.

The rearrangement joins TRBV18 to TRBJ2-5; no clear D. Trimming took 3 bases from V and 5 from J, leaving 10 bases between them. CDR3 length: 13 amino acids. Germline V CDR1 and CDR2: KGHSH, LQKENI. CDR3 in amino acids: CASSPLVGETQYF. The CDR3 nucleotides are TGTGCCAGCTCACCCCTAGTGGGGGAGACCCAGTACTTC.

This clone was recorded once. CDR3 region: CASSYDRPTGRYEQYF. The DNA of the CDR3 is TGTGCCAGCAGCTACGACCGGCCGACAGGACGCTACGAGCAGTACTTC. The J gene is TRBJ2-7, the V gene TRBV7-2; the D gene is possibly TRBD1 (6 bases). Germline CDR1 SGHTA, CDR2 FQGNSA. The CDR3 has 16 residues. Trimming took off 4 bases at V and 3 bases at J, with 19 bases between the two ends.

V is TRBV7-2 and J is TRBJ1-2, with TRBD1 as a possible D gene (6 bases). Germline loops: CDR1 SGHTA, CDR2 FQGNSA. CDR3 length equals 16 residues. The V gene lost 5 bases and the J gene lost 0 bases, with 16 bases spanning the gap. The DNA of the CDR3 is TGTGCCAGCAGCCCAAGATTGAACAGGGCTAACTATGGCTACACCTTC. Encoded protein: CASSPRLNRANYGYTF.

The chain uses TRBV28 and TRBJ2-7; 10 nucleotides agree with TRBD1. Germline CDR1 and CDR2: MDHEN and SYDVKM. The CDR3 runs 15 residues. Losses at the gene ends were 6 bases for V and 5 bases for J; bases not matched to a gene: 10. The CDR3 is CASSPWTGGYDEQYF. The DNA for the CDR3 is TGTGCCAGCAGCCCGTGGACAGGGGGTTACGACGAGCAGTACTTC.

V gene TRBV30 combines with J gene TRBJ1-1, with TRBD1 matching 11 bases. V lost 1 base, J lost 2 bases, and 3 bases stayed unmatched. CDR1 GTSNPN and CDR2 SVGIG come from the germline V gene (reference sequence). This CDR3 spans 15 amino acids. The CDR3 spells CAWSAGTGGNTEAFF. The CDR3 nucleotides read TGTGCCTGGAGTGCCGGGACAGGGGGTAACACTGAAGCTTTCTTT.

This clone was recorded once. This chain's CDR3 is CASSPVSSSGTNTGELFF. The CDR3 DNA reads TGTGCCAGCTCACCAGTGAGTAGTAGCGGGACGAACACCGGGGAGCTGTTTTTT. This chain uses TRBV18 with TRBJ2-2, with 8 bases that match TRBD2. This CDR3 is built from 18 residues. From germline, CDR1 is KGHSH and CDR2 LQKENI. After removal of 2 bases from V and 0 bases from J, the junction contained 8 bases not matched to a gene.

V usage is TRBV5-1 and J usage is TRBJ1-2; TRBD1 matches at 7 bases. The CDR3 totals 15 residues. Germline V lookup: CDR1 SGHRS, CDR2 YFSETQ. The V and J ends lost 4 bases and 7 bases, in that order; junction bases with no gene match: 13. The DNA of the CDR3 is TGCGCCAGCAGCGTAACAGGGGCAGGCACCTCTGGCTACACCTTC. It is translated as CASSVTGAGTSGYTF. Based on the CDR3 plus reference TRBV5-1 and TRBJ1-2, the full variable domain is KAGVTQTPRYLIKTRGQQVTLSCSPISGHRSVSWYQQTPGQGLQFLFEYFSETQRNKGNFPGRFSGRQFSNSRSEMNVSTLELGDSALYLCASSVTGAGTSGYTFGSGTRLTVV.

The chain is built from TRBV4-3 and TRBJ2-3; TRBD1 matches at 8 bases. CDR1 LGHNA and CDR2 YSLEER come from the germline V gene. The CDR3 consists of 15 residues. Trimming took 1 base from V and 2 from J; bases not matched to a gene: 2. DNA of the CDR3: TGCGCCAGCAGCCAAGGGACAGGGACCACAGATACGCAGTATTTT. It is translated as CASSQGTGTTDTQYF.

This sequence joins TRBV11-2 and TRBJ1-4, with a tentative D call TRBD1 (5 bases). The CDR3 is 15 amino acids. Looked up from germline, CDR1 is SGHAT and CDR2 is FQNNGV. V was trimmed by 0 bases and J by 8 bases, leaving 13 bases between them. For the CDR3, the DNA is TGTGCCAGCAGCTTAGATCGAGGGGCGAGAGAAAAACTGTTTTTT. This gives the protein CASSLDRGAREKLFF.

The rearrangement links TRBV4-3 to TRBJ2-7; TRBD1 aligns across 11 bases. Trimming at V came to 4 bases and at J to 4 bases, leaving 6 bases not matched to a gene. Germline CDR1 LGHNA, CDR2 YSLEER. The CDR3 is 15 amino acids. CDR3 in DNA: TGCGCCAGCAGCCGGTCGGGACAGGGGGTATACGAGCAGTACTTC. Residues: CASSRSGQGVYEQYF.

Concerning this clone: The junction differs from germline at one of its ends, possibly a read error. The chain combines TRBV29-1 with TRBJ1-1, with 7 bases lining up with TRBD1. Germline V gives CDR1 SQVTM, CDR2 ANQGSEA. The CDR3 sequence is 13 residues long. The CDR3 DNA sequence: TGCAGCGGTGAACAGGGGTTGGGCACTGAAGCTTTCTTT. Protein: CSGEQGLGTEAFF.

This clone was recorded once. The J gene is TRBJ2-7, the V gene TRBV4-3; the match to TRBD2 covers 9 bases. The ends lost 1 base at V and 3 bases at J; junction bases unmatched: 1. In germline, CDR1 is LGHNA, CDR2 YSLEER. This CDR3 is built from 14 residues. CDR3 protein: CASSQGLADYEQYF. Written as DNA, the CDR3 is TGCGCCAGCAGCCAAGGACTAGCGGACTACGAGCAGTACTTC.

V usage is TRBV7-9 and J usage is TRBJ1-2; no clear D. CDR3 length equals 14 residues. Germline values: CDR1 SEHNR, CDR2 FQNEAQ (reference sequence). Between the trimmed V and J ends, which lost 4 bases and 3 bases, there was a span of 12 bases. The CDR3 region is CASSSPLTDYGYTF. CDR3 nucleotide sequence: TGTGCCAGCAGCTCCCCCTTAACGGACTATGGCTACACCTTC.

V and J are TRBV6-6 and TRBJ2-7, with 10 nucleotides matching TRBD1. The V segment lost 6 bases and the J segment 1 base; nucleotides outside the gene matches: 6. CDR1 MNHNY and CDR2 SVGAGI come from the germline V gene (reference sequence). The CDR3 totals 15 residues. The chain's CDR3 is CASRRGQGTSYEQYF. CDR3 in DNA: TGTGCCAGCAGGAGGGGACAGGGGACGTCCTACGAGCAGTACTTC.

Worth noting for this clone: A read error may produce the germline difference seen at one junction end. V usage is TRBV7-7 and J usage is TRBJ2-3; 11 positions agree with TRBD1. This CDR3 is built from 15 residues. Germline CDR1 and CDR2: SSHAT and FNYEAQ (reference sequence). CDR3 DNA: TGTGCTAGCAGCCGGGGGACAGGGGGAATAGATACGCAGTATTTT. This codes for CASSRGTGGIDTQYF.

The chain joins TRBV9 to TRBJ2-5, with 7 bases lining up with TRBD1. Germline-derived CDR1 and CDR2 are SGDLS and YYNGEE. After removal of 5 bases from V and 4 bases from J, the junction contained 2 bases not matched to a gene. The CDR3 extends over 12 amino acids. Here the CDR3 reads CASSRGLETQYF. As DNA, the CDR3 is TGTGCCAGCAGTAGGGGGCTAGAGACCCAGTACTTC. Full variable domain (rest looked up from reference TRBV9 and TRBJ2-5): DSGVTQTPKHLITATGQRVTLRCSPRSGDLSVYWYQQSLDQGLQFLIQYYNGEERAKGNILERFSAQQFPDLHSELNLSSLELGDSALYFCASSRGLETQYFGPGTRLLVL.